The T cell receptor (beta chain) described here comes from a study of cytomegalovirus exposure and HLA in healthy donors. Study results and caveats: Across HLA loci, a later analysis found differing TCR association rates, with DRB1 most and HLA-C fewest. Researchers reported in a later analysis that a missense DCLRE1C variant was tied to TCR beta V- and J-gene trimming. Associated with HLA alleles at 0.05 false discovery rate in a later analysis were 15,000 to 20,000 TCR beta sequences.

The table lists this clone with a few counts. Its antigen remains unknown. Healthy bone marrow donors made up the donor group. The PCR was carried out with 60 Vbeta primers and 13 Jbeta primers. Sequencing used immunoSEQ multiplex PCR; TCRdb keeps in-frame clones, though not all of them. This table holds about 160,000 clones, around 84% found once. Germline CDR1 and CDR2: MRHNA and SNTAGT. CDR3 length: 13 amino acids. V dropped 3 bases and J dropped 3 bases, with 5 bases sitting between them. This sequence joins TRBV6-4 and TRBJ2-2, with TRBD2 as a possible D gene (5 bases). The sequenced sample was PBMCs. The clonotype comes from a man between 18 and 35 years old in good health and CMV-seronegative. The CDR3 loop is CASSERDTGELFF. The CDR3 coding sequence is TGTGCCAGCAGTGAGCGGGACACCGGGGAGCTGTTTTTT.